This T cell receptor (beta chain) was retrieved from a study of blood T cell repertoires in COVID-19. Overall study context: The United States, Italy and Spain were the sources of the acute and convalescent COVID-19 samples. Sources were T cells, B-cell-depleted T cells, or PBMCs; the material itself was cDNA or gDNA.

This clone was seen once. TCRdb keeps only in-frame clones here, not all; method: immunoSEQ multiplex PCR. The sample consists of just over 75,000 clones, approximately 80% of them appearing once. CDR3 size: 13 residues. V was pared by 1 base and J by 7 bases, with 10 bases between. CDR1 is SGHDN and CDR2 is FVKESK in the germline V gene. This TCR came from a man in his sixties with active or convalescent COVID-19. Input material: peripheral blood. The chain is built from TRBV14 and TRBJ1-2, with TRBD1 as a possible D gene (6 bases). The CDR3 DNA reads TGTGCCAGCAGCCAAGGGGTGGGGGCTGGCTACACCTTC. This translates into CASSQGVGAGYTF.